This is a list of T cell receptor beta chains from one sample in a study of blood T cell repertoires in COVID-19. Data came from immunoSEQ multiplex PCR; TCRdb stores just in-frame clones and leaves some out. Of more than 150,000 clones listed, 89% are singletons. Sequencing was carried out using peripheral blood. All receptors derive from a man between 60 and 70 years old with acute or convalescent COVID-19. CDR3s include the opening cysteine and the closing phenylalanine or tryptophan. Each record gives: D gene, clone size, V gene, J gene, CDR3 protein, CDR3 DNA. A D gene is named only where the DNA matches it firmly. The listing skips clone size in some rows; elsewhere it reads once, few, many or a size class.

D gene: .
clone size: .
V gene: TRBV7-9
J gene: TRBJ1-2
CDR3 protein: CASHGGSGYTF
CDR3 DNA: TGTGCCAGCCATGGGGGCAGTGGCTACACCTTC

D gene: .
clone size: .
V gene: TRBV6-2/TRBV6-3
J gene: TRBJ2-7
CDR3 protein: CASSYAGRGYEQYF
CDR3 DNA: TGTGCCAGCAGTTACGCGGGCAGGGGCTACGAGCAGTACTTC

D gene: .
clone size: .
V gene: TRBV9
J gene: TRBJ1-1
CDR3 protein: CASSVGGTEAFF
CDR3 DNA: TGTGCCAGCAGCGTAGGAGGCACTGAAGCTTTCTTT

D gene: .
clone size: .
V gene: TRBV2
J gene: TRBJ1-5
CDR3 protein: CASRGGVQGNQPQHF
CDR3 DNA: TGTGCCAGCAGGGGGGGAGTACAGGGCAATCAGCCCCAGCATTTT

D gene: TRBD1
clone size: .
V gene: TRBV5-4
J gene: TRBJ1-6
CDR3 protein: CASSLDRGYSPLHF
CDR3 DNA: TGTGCCAGCAGCCTGGACAGGGGCTATTCACCCCTCCACTTT

D gene: .
clone size: .
V gene: TRBV7-8
J gene: TRBJ1-1
CDR3 protein: CASSLYIGSTEAFF
CDR3 DNA: TGTGCCAGCAGCTTATATATTGGGAGCACTGAAGCTTTCTTT

D gene: .
clone size: once
V gene: TRBV5-4
J gene: TRBJ2-5
CDR3 protein: CASSLGGEAETQYF
CDR3 DNA: TGTGCCAGCAGCTTGGGAGGGGAGGCAGAGACCCAGTACTTC

D gene: TRBD1
clone size: .
V gene: TRBV27
J gene: TRBJ1-5
CDR3 protein: CASSPQLGQGKKPQHF
CDR3 DNA: TGTGCCAGCAGTCCCCAATTAGGACAGGGTAAGAAGCCCCAGCATTTT

D gene: .
clone size: .
V gene: TRBV7-8
J gene: TRBJ2-7
CDR3 protein: CASSLVGRADEQYF
CDR3 DNA: TGTGCCAGCAGCTTAGTAGGCAGGGCAGACGAGCAGTACTTC

D gene: TRBD1
clone size: .
V gene: TRBV5-1
J gene: TRBJ2-3
CDR3 protein: CASSAGTGGTDTQYF
CDR3 DNA: TGCGCCAGCAGCGCCGGGACAGGGGGGACAGATACGCAGTATTTT

D gene: .
clone size: .
V gene: TRBV7-9
J gene: TRBJ1-2
CDR3 protein: CASTFLRPDGGYTF
CDR3 DNA: TGTGCCAGCACTTTTCTGAGGCCAGATGGCGGCTACACCTTC

D gene: TRBD1
clone size: .
V gene: TRBV10-2
J gene: TRBJ1-5
CDR3 protein: CASSERGTGAGNQPQHF
CDR3 DNA: TGCGCCAGCAGTGAGAGGGGCACAGGGGCTGGCAATCAGCCCCAGCATTTT

D gene: TRBD2
clone size: once
V gene: TRBV4-3
J gene: TRBJ2-2
CDR3 protein: CASSQELAGAETGELFF
CDR3 DNA: TGCGCCAGCAGCCAAGAACTAGCGGGGGCCGAAACCGGGGAGCTGTTTTTT

D gene: TRBD2
clone size: once
V gene: TRBV9
J gene: TRBJ2-5
CDR3 protein: CASSVGVSGGVVETQYF
CDR3 DNA: TGTGCCAGCAGCGTAGGGGTTAGCGGGGGTGTCGTAGAGACCCAGTACTTC

D gene: .
clone size: .
V gene: TRBV6-2/TRBV6-3
J gene: TRBJ2-1
CDR3 protein: CASSYQGGISYNEQFF
CDR3 DNA: TGTGCCAGCAGTTACCAGGGCGGAATCTCCTACAATGAGCAGTTCTTC

D gene: TRBD1
clone size: .
V gene: TRBV13
J gene: TRBJ1-6
CDR3 protein: CASSPGDRDSPLHF
CDR3 DNA: TGTGCCAGCAGCCCGGGGGACAGAGATTCACCCCTCCACTTT

D gene: TRBD1
clone size: .
V gene: TRBV29-1
J gene: TRBJ2-7
CDR3 protein: CSGILLGTGGSSSYEQYF
CDR3 DNA: TGCAGCGGAATTTTGCTGGGGACAGGGGGTTCAAGCTCCTACGAGCAGTACTTC